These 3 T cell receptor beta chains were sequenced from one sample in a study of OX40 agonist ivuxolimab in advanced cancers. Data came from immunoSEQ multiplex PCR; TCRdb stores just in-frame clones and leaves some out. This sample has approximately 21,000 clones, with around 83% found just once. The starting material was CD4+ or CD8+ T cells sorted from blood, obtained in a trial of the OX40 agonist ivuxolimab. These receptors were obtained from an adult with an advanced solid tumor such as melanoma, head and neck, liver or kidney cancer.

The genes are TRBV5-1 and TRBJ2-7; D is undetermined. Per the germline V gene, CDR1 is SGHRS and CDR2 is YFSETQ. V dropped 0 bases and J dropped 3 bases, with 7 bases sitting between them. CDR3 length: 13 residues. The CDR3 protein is CASSLDGIYEQYF. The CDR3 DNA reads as TGCGCCAGCAGCTTGGATGGGATCTACGAGCAGTACTTC.

CDR3 amino acids: CASSLGIMGTDTQYF. The CDR3, as DNA: TGTGCCAGCAGCTTGGGGATAATGGGCACAGATACGCAGTATTTT. This rearrangement joins TRBV7-3 to TRBJ2-3; D is unclear. CDR3 length: 15 residues. V lost 3 bases, J lost 1 base, and 11 bases lay in between. In germline, CDR1 is SGHTA, CDR2 FQGTGA.

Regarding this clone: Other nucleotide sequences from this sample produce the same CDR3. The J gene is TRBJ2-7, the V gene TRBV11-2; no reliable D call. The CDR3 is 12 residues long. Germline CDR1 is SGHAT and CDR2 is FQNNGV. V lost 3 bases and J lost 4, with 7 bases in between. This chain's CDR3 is CASSFSGYEQYF. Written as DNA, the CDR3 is TGTGCCAGCAGCTTTTCAGGTTACGAGCAGTACTTC. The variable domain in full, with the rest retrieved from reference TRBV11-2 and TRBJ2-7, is EAGVAQSPRYKIIEKRQSVAFWCNPISGHATLYWYQQILGQGPKLLIQFQNNGVVDDSQLPKDRFSAERLKGVDSTLKIQPAKLEDSAVYLCASSFSGYEQYFGPGTRLTVT.